One T cell receptor beta chain is described in this entry. This clone appeared a few times. Its antigen is still unknown. No much larger clonotype is one base removed from it; base qualities were not supplied. The immunoSEQ hsTCRB v3.0 assay was used at survey level resolution to sequence the TRB variable region. A depth of about 40,000-50,000 T-cell genomes per sample was targeted for TRB sequencing. Pooled TRB libraries were sequenced on an Illumina MiSeq with a v3 150-cycle kit. Turning to the authors' computational methods: Repertoire analysis was performed in R inside a reproducible Nextflow workflow that covered QC, data transformation and analysis. LymphoSeq2, an R package for exploring AIRR-Seq data, was used to implement custom analyses. A few samples yielding fewer than 5000 total TRB sequences were excluded, leaving around 190 analyzed HIV repertoires. Among the approximately 190 retained HIV repertoires, under 65 were collected before ART initiation and some 130 after ART initiation. Each repertoire was downsampled to 5000 TRB nucleotide sequences, and summary statistics were averaged across 100 downsampling iterations. The analysis kept only TRB sequences whose CDR3 regions were at least seven amino acids long. Diversity was measured with a Shannon entropy-derived clonality score and the Gini coefficient. In repertoire networks, the top 5000 CDR3 amino acid sequences were linked whenever an edit distance of one separated two sequences. For TRB CDR3 amino acid sequences, GLIPH2 was used to predict antigen specificity groups and MHC restriction. CDR3 amino acid sequences were matched against VDJdb and McPAS-TCR to flag known CMV, EBV, HIV or tissue antigen associations. Pre-ART, post-ART and control groups were compared with Wilcoxon signed-rank tests and Holm-Bonferroni correction. Not all clones reach the TCRdb copy of this immuneACCESS table, which keeps in-frame sequences only. Checked studies attribute under half of the gap to unresolved V genes and leave the rest unexplained. The V and J calls and clone size are taken from that table; D and trimming were inferred from the DNA. Here the sample has fewer than 35,000 clones; under 90% occur a single time. The ten largest make up approximately 7.9% of the sample.

Inclusion was restricted to participants for whom at least one PBMC sample before ART initiation and at least two post-ART samples were available. All participants with HIV were treated in the United States of America. Before DNA extraction, cryopreserved samples of about 1-10 million PBMC were thawed and washed. At the time of the earliest PBMC sample, participants with HIV were aged between roughly 23 and 60 years. Per participant, PBMC samples came from 1-4 timepoints prior to ART initiation and 2-8 timepoints following ART initiation, for a median of 7 samples. For every participant, serial HIV viral load, CD4+ T-cell count, ART history and demographic data were obtained. Using a Qiagen kit on a QIAcube, genomic DNA was extracted from unsorted PBMC, with samples processed in batches of 12. Relative to germline, V is 1 base shorter and J is 6 bases shorter, with 9 bases between their ends. From the germline V gene, CDR1 is SNHLY and CDR2 is FYNNEI. From the cysteine up to the phenylalanine, the CDR3 has a length of 13 residues. The CDR3 DNA has 39 bases and is translated from base 1.

This entry belongs to a study of long-term antiretroviral therapy in people with HIV (dated by TCRdb to between 2021 and 2024). About the investigation overall: The earliest samples were collected roughly a decade before the 2015 WHO recommendation for immediate ART, at a time when ART was usually postponed until CD4 counts fell. This retrospective serial study examined whether starting ART and sustained HIV suppression were associated with changes in the composition and diversity of the TRB repertoire in peripheral blood. The cohort contributed about 200 cryopreserved PBMC samples from fewer than 35 adults with confirmed HIV infection, collected serially over a mean of approximately 6 years (range 1-12). About 40% of the 30 participants with HIV were female. No cross-contamination during QIAcube processing was shown when test extractions of a monoclonal T-cell line were performed alongside 25 to 35 polyclonal samples.

Points the paper makes about the study in general: Samples dated from 2004 to 2017, and the ART regimens used may be less effective than current ones. ART initiation was associated with a significant increase in TRB diversity, but diversity stayed significantly below transplant donor controls even after long-term ART. Limited PBMC availability meant only the TCR beta chain was sequenced, without alpha chain pairing. Because pre-ART samples had limited cell numbers, profiling was done on unsorted PBMC rather than on sorted CD4+ and CD8+ T cells. Inferences about post-ART repertoire changes were limited because no data were available on ART adherence, viral resistance or therapy changes. Expanded TRB clones identified before ART initiation dominated the repertoire at all time points, although this dominance fluctuated and declined in many PLHIV after ART. Compared with controls, HIV repertoires had narrower CDR3 length ranges, and the network structure pointed to an antigen-experienced repertoire that shifted only slightly toward naive after ART.

Source: unsorted PBMCs, taken 0.4 years before starting antiretroviral therapy. The sequence was collected from a man younger than 30 with HIV. The rearrangement combines TRBV2 with TRBJ1-2; too little of a D gene remains to name it. In nucleotide form, the sequence is TGTGCCAGCAGTGAAGGACCCCTGGATGGCTACACCTTC. Its translation reads: CASSEGPLDGYTF.